This T cell receptor (beta chain) derives from a study of blood T cell repertoires in COVID-19. Study-level information: Acute and convalescent COVID-19 samples came from the United States, Italy and Spain.

The protocol was immunoSEQ multiplex PCR, while the TCRdb copy is restricted to in-frame clones and leaves out a portion. Altogether about 81,000 clones are present, about four fifths being singletons, with the ten largest covering approximately 14%. This clone was recorded once. The CDR3 is 14 residues long. Trimming removed 5 bases from V and 4 bases from J, with 15 bases in between. Germline CDR1 SGHTA, CDR2 FQGTGA. The V call is TRBV7-3, the J call TRBJ2-7, with D possibly matching TRBD1 (6 bases). The TCR sequence derives from a human donor in a cohort sampled during active COVID-19. Sequencing input: peripheral blood. The DNA for the CDR3 is TGTGCCAGCAGCCCGACCGGGACAAGGTACGAGCAGTACTTC. This sequence encodes CASSPTGTRYEQYF.